The TCR beta chain described here comes from a study of HIV-infected patients and healthy controls. cDNA was made from 400 to 500 ng RNA using alpha and beta constant primers. Each of the alpha and beta chains got its own library through chain-specific third strand synthesis with indices. Using its own MiXCR run on the 5' RACE reads, TCRdb lists one record per CDR3 protein. The data show nearly 7,500 distinct CDR3 sequences, with 9.3% seen just once and approximately 15% held by the top ten. The germline gives CDR1 MNHEY, CDR2 SMNVEV (reference sequence). The V segment lost 10 bases and the J segment 9 bases; nucleotides outside the gene matches: 14. This CDR3 has 15 residues. No cell fractionation was done, so the repertoire covers all unsorted peripheral blood T cells. In its sample, this clonotype ranks as medium-sized.

This TCR was recovered from an adult with HIV infection. V usage is TRBV27 and J usage is TRBJ2-1; 11 bases are shared with TRBD2. The sample consisted of blood, taken before antiretroviral therapy. The DNA for the CDR3 is TGTGCCACCAACCCCACTAGCGGGAGTATGAGTGAGCAGTTCTTC. It is translated as CATNPTSGSMSEQFF.